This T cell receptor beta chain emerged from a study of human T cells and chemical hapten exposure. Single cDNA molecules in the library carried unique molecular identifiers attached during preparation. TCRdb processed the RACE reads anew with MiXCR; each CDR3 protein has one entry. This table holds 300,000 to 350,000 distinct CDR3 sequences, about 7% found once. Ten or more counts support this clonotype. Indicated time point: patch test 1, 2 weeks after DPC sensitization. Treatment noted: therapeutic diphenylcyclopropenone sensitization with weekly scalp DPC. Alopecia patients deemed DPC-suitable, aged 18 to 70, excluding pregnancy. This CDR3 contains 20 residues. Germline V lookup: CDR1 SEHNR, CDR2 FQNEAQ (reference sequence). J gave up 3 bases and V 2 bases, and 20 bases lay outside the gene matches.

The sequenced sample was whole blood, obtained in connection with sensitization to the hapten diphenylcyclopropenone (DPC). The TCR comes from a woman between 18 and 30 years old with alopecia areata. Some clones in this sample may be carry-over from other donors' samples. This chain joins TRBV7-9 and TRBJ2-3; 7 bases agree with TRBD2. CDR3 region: CASSLSLILITSAGTDTQYF. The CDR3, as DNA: TGTGCCAGCAGCTTATCTCTGATCTTGATAACTAGCGCCGGGACAGATACGCAGTATTTT.